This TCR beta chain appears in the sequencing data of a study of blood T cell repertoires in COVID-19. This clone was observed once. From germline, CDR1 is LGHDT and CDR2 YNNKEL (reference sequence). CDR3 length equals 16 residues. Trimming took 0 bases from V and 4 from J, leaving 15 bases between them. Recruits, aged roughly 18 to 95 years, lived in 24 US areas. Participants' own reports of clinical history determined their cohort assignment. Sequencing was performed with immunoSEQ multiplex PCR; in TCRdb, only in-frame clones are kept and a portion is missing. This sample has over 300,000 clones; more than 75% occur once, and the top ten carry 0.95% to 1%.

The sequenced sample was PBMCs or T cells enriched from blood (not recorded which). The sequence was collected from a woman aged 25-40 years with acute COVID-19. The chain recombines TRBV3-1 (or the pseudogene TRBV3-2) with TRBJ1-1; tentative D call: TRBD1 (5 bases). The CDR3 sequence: CASSQDVRAGGTEAFF. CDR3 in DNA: TGTGCCAGCAGCCAAGATGTCAGGGCTGGTGGCACTGAAGCTTTCTTT.